Listed below are T cell receptor beta chains from one sample, sequenced in a study of Graves' ophthalmopathy and Graves' hyperthyroidism. TCRdb ran MiXCR on the multiplex PCR reads and lists one entry per CDR3 protein. The sample lists 340,000 or so distinct CDR3 sequences, roughly a sixth occurring once. The source material was peripheral blood. The receptors come from an adult man with Graves' ophthalmopathy. Each CDR3 is given with its conserved first and last residue. A D gene is named only where the DNA matches it firmly.

v_call: TRBV30
d_call: TRBD1
j_call: TRBJ1-6
cdr3_aa: CAWSVQGASPLHF

v_call: TRBV6-5
d_call: TRBD1
j_call: TRBJ2-7
cdr3_aa: CASMAQGALEQYF

v_call: TRBV12-3/TRBV12-4
d_call: .
j_call: TRBJ1-6
cdr3_aa: CASSLRVGGGSPLHF

v_call: TRBV24-1
d_call: .
j_call: TRBJ2-5
cdr3_aa: CATSAQDQGRETQYF

v_call: TRBV28
d_call: .
j_call: TRBJ2-7
cdr3_aa: CASSFSGWALGVEQYF

v_call: TRBV9
d_call: TRBD2
j_call: TRBJ2-5
cdr3_aa: CASSVGFVGLVKETQYF

v_call: TRBV19
d_call: .
j_call: TRBJ2-7
cdr3_aa: CASSRNRGDEQYF

v_call: TRBV29-1
d_call: TRBD1
j_call: TRBJ2-7
cdr3_aa: CSVVGQGGREQYF

v_call: TRBV2
d_call: TRBD2
j_call: TRBJ2-7
cdr3_aa: CASSGLASSYEQYF

v_call: TRBV28
d_call: TRBD1
j_call: TRBJ1-1
cdr3_aa: CASRDGDSQNTEAFF

v_call: TRBV6-2/TRBV6-3
d_call: .
j_call: TRBJ1-5
cdr3_aa: CASSYSMDGQPQHF

v_call: TRBV29-1
d_call: .
j_call: TRBJ1-1
cdr3_aa: CSVEDPRLGAFF

v_call: TRBV27
d_call: TRBD2
j_call: TRBJ2-7
cdr3_aa: CASSLAGGTPYEQYF

v_call: TRBV15
d_call: .
j_call: TRBJ1-1
cdr3_aa: CATSRDETRTNTEAFF

v_call: TRBV30
d_call: .
j_call: TRBJ2-7
cdr3_aa: CAWSVLEGGQYF

v_call: TRBV29-1
d_call: .
j_call: TRBJ1-2
cdr3_aa: CSVEQAQSNYGYTF